The T cell receptor beta chain described here comes from a study of cytotoxic CD8 clonotypes in ibrutinib-treated CLL (dated by TCRdb to the early 2020s). Regarding the study in general: The cohort had about a dozen relapsed/refractory and approximately 14 treatment-naive patients; some 17 were IGHV unmutated. Partial responses were observed in about 25 patients and complete responses in 2; after a median follow-up of 68 months, remission was maintained in 15 or so patients and progression was observed in roughly twelve. Samples averaged approximately 260,000 productive templates and 90,000 to 95,000 productive rearrangements. Of the 90 or so participants in the trial, roughly 26 had longitudinal samples available. The response samples were drawn at a median of approximately 12 months into treatment, with a range of roughly 6 to 40 months. Cryopreserved peripheral blood mononuclear cells were obtained before treatment, at response, and at either sustained remission or disease progression.

Each clonotype received, on average, around 10x coverage in deep resolution sequencing performed on a MiSeq, where the target depth lay between 1 in 1 million and 1 in 200,000 T cells. The immunoSEQ hsTCRB Kit was used to generate TCR beta libraries. The study's own analysis went as follows. ImmunoSEQ Data Assistant and ImmunoSEQ Analyzer were used for data analysis, and V, D and J genes were assigned according to IMGT definitions. Clonality, which ranges from 0 to 1, was calculated as one minus the normalized Shannon entropy of productive rearrangement frequencies. Only overrepresented clonotypes making up at least 0.05% of each patient's repertoire were included in the public clonotype analysis. Approximately 12 repertoires from age-matched healthy donors, obtained from immuneACCESS, served as clonality controls. This immuneACCESS table, as held by TCRdb, lists in-frame sequences with V and J called but not all clones. Of the missing ones, under half trace to an unresolved V gene in checked studies; the others have no known cause. That table is the source of V, J and clone size, and D and trimming were worked out from the DNA. This sample lists about 15,000 clones; about 80% were detected once. About 18% of the sample lies in the top ten.

The study at large found these results: Baseline clonality exceeded that of age-matched healthy donors and correlated strongly with circulating CD8+ T-cell counts. Clonality rose at ibrutinib response, remained stable during sustained remission, and dropped back toward baseline at progression. Public clonotypes were rare and either contracted or stayed stable during treatment, and the rise in clonality at ibrutinib response reflected the expansion of private clonotypes. Sampling times were not matched between patients in sustained remission and patients whose disease was progressing, and lymph node repertoires were not examined.

For TCR beta library preparation, approximately 2 micrograms of genomic DNA was extracted from cryopreserved PBMCs. Longitudinal blood samples from CLL patients on ibrutinib monotherapy were analyzed using high-throughput TCR beta sequencing. The patients took part in an open-label, single-center phase 2 trial of ibrutinib monotherapy. On this clone itself: No cognate antigen has been identified for it. The sample holds no much larger clone one base away, and base qualities are not on file.

V loses 5 bases of germline sequence and J loses 1 base, and the interval between the two ends is 11 bases. The germline V gene supplies CDR1 SGHAT and CDR2 FQNNGV. Reading from cysteine to phenylalanine, the CDR3 counts 15 amino acids. The sequence is cut down to CDR3 DNA, 45 bases in frame from base 1. This clonotype was obtained from a human donor with chronic lymphocytic leukemia. This receptor chain uses TRBV11-2 and TRBJ2-2; the D gene remains uncertain. The source was PBMCs, collected before ibrutinib treatment. CDR3 region: CASSPLGGNTGELFF. The nucleotide sequence reads TGTGCCAGCAGCCCATTAGGCGGGAACACCGGGGAGCTGTTTTTT.